Listed here are 5 T cell receptor beta chains from one sample, sequenced in a study of blood T cell repertoires in COVID-19. The protocol was immunoSEQ multiplex PCR, while the TCRdb copy is restricted to in-frame clones and leaves out a portion. The repertoire consists of about 210,000 clones, with roughly four fifths occurring once and the leading ten covering approximately 12%. Sequencing was performed on peripheral blood. The receptors stem from a middle-aged woman with acute or convalescent COVID-19.

The chain employs TRBV4-3 and TRBJ2-3; the D gene is possibly TRBD2 (5 bases). Germline V gene sequence: CDR1 LGHNA, CDR2 YSLEER. The CDR3 has 15 amino acids. The V end lost 4 bases, the J end lost 0 bases, and 11 bases lay between the germline ends. The chain's CDR3 is CASSPYTRSTDTQYF. The CDR3 DNA reads as TGCGCCAGCAGCCCGTATACTAGGAGCACAGATACGCAGTATTTT.

The gene calls are TRBV28 and TRBJ1-1; D is possibly TRBD1 (6 bases). The V and J ends lost 3 bases and 1 base respectively, with 9 bases between them. Germline V CDR1 and CDR2: MDHEN, SYDVKM. The CDR3 has 14 residues. The CDR3 bases are TGTGCCAGCAGTTTTCAGGGGCCGAACACTGAAGCTTTCTTT. Translating gives CASSFQGPNTEAFF.

The chain links TRBV30 to TRBJ2-7; perhaps TRBD1 as D (6 bases). CDR3 length equals 13 residues. Germline CDR1 is GTSNPN and CDR2 is SVGIG (reference sequence). Trimming took off 4 bases at V and 3 bases at J, with 13 bases between the two ends. CDR3 coding DNA: TGTGCCTGGACTACCCTGGACAGCTACGAGCAGTACTTC. It yields the protein CAWTTLDSYEQYF.

This chain links TRBV5-4 with TRBJ2-7; D not certain. CDR1 SGHNT and CDR2 YYREEE come from the germline V gene (reference sequence). V was clipped by 1 base and J by 0 bases, with 14 bases between them. CDR3 length equals 16 residues. Here the CDR3 DNA reads TGTGCCAGCAGCTTGTATTCGACACCACCCTCCTACGAGCAGTACTTC. Its protein is CASSLYSTPPSYEQYF.

This chain links TRBV19 with TRBJ2-1; 10 nucleotides align to TRBD2. J lost 5 bases, V lost 8 bases, and 3 bases had no gene match. The CDR3 is made up of 13 amino acids. CDR1 and CDR2 (germline): LNHDA, SQIVND (reference sequence). The CDR3 coding sequence is TGTGCCAGTTGGACTAGCGGCAACAATGAGCAGTTCTTC. This codes for CASWTSGNNEQFF.